This T cell receptor beta chain was sequenced for a study of blood T cell repertoires in COVID-19. Across the study: PBMCs, B-cell-depleted T cells, or T cells were the source of the cDNA or gDNA that made up the material.

The data were produced by immunoSEQ multiplex PCR, yet TCRdb's version contains in-frame clones alone and is incomplete. The data show roughly 300,000 clones, with around 86% seen just once and roughly 4% held by the top ten. V was clipped by 0 bases and J by 3 bases; unmatched bases: 5. The V gene's germline CDR1 is LGHNA and CDR2 YNFKEQ. This CDR3 spans 15 amino acids. Participants spanned ages about 18 to 90 years and resided in 24 US areas. Participant reports of clinical history set cohort assignment. The chain employs TRBV4-2 and TRBJ2-7; 7 bases map to TRBD1. Sequencing was done on a sample of PBMCs or T cells enriched from blood (not recorded which). The clonotype originates from a young man who had recovered from COVID-19. The CDR3: CASSQESQGIYEQYF. CDR3 DNA: TGTGCCAGCAGCCAAGAGTCACAGGGGATCTACGAGCAGTACTTC.